Each of the 23 T cell receptor beta chains below was sequenced from the same sample in a study of cytomegalovirus exposure and HLA in healthy donors. The PCR made use of 60 Vbeta and 13 Jbeta primers. Assay: immunoSEQ multiplex PCR; the TCRdb copy retains only in-frame clones and omits some. The sample shows about 65,000 clones, about 82% of them seen only once. The material sequenced was PBMCs. These receptors were obtained from a woman in her thirties in good health and CMV-seronegative.

The rearrangement links TRBV29-1 to TRBJ2-4; no clear D gene. This CDR3 has 15 amino acids. The germline V gene encodes CDR1 SQVTM and CDR2 ANQGSEA. V dropped 5 bases and J dropped 0 bases, with 14 bases sitting between them. CDR3 amino acids: CSVNVQALAKNIQYF. DNA of the CDR3: TGCAGCGTTAACGTTCAGGCATTAGCCAAAAACATTCAGTACTTC. Using reference TRBV29-1 and TRBJ2-4 for the parts outside the CDR3, the full variable domain is SAVISQKPSRDICQRGTSLTIQCQVDSQVTMMFWYRQQPGQSLTLIATANQGSEATYESGFVIDKFPISRPNLTFSTLTVSNMSPEDSSIYLCSVNVQALAKNIQYFGAGTRLSVL.

This clone was seen only once. The V call is TRBV30, the J call TRBJ1-1; 8 nucleotides align to TRBD1. V was pared by 5 bases and J by 4 bases, with 9 bases of the junction left unmatched. The CDR3 length is 14 residues. Germline V gene lookup returns CDR1 GTSNPN and CDR2 SVGIG (reference sequence). The CDR3 DNA is TGTGCCTGGCAAGCAGGGGGCTGGAGCACTGAAGCTTTCTTT. This translates into CAWQAGGWSTEAFF.

This chain connects TRBV6-1 to TRBJ2-3; no definite D call. The length of the CDR3 is 13 residues. Germline values: CDR1 MNHNS, CDR2 SASEGT. The V end lost 5 bases, the J end lost 1 base, and 7 bases lay between the germline ends. DNA for the CDR3: TGTGCCAGCAGTCCGCAGGGCACAGATACGCAGTATTTT. This sequence encodes CASSPQGTDTQYF.

This clone was observed a handful of times. The chain links TRBV30 to TRBJ2-1, with 10 bases that match TRBD2. The CDR3 has 15 residues. Germline CDR1 GTSNPN, CDR2 SVGIG (reference sequence). The V segment lost 4 bases and the J segment 0 bases; nucleotides outside the gene matches: 3. The DNA of the CDR3 is TGTGCCTGGAACCCTAGCGGGAGCTCCTACAATGAGCAGTTCTTC. This translates into CAWNPSGSSYNEQFF.

The genes are TRBV6-1 and TRBJ2-7; D perhaps matches TRBD2 (6 bases). Looked up from germline, CDR1 is MNHNS and CDR2 is SASEGT. This CDR3 region has 14 residues. V was trimmed by 6 bases and J by 7 bases, leaving 19 bases between them. CDR3 loop: CASSHGGVRGEQYF. CDR3 in DNA: TGTGCCAGCAGCCACGGAGGGGTACGGGGGGAGCAGTACTTC.

The chain links TRBV29-1 to TRBJ2-7, with D perhaps matching TRBD2 (5 bases). Germline V gene lookup returns CDR1 SQVTM and CDR2 ANQGSEA. There are 11 residues in the CDR3. V lost 4 bases and J 6 bases, leaving 10 bases between the germline ends. The CDR3 loop is CSVVGGSEQYF. CDR3 nucleotide sequence: TGCAGCGTTGTTGGTGGGAGCGAGCAGTACTTC.

In its sample, this clone was seen a few times. The V and J genes are TRBV5-4 and TRBJ1-4, with D perhaps matching TRBD1 (6 bases). The CDR3 totals 15 residues. Germline V gene lookup returns CDR1 SGHNT and CDR2 YYREEE (reference sequence). V lost 4 bases to trimming and J lost 1 base, with 11 bases between them. CDR3 DNA sequence: TGTGCCAGCAGCACTAGGACAGAAACTAATGAAAAACTGTTTTTT. It specifies CASSTRTETNEKLFF.

This clone turned up a few times. J is TRBJ1-1 and V is TRBV7-2; D is perhaps TRBD1 (6 bases). This CDR3 spans 14 amino acids. CDR1 is SGHTA, CDR2 FQGNSA, per germline. Trimming took 2 bases from V and 0 from J, leaving 7 bases between them. This chain's CDR3 is CASSLRGLNTEAFF. Written as DNA, the CDR3 is TGTGCCAGCAGCTTAAGGGGGTTGAACACTGAAGCTTTCTTT.

This chain links TRBV10-2 with TRBJ2-1; 7 positions agree with TRBD2. Trimming at V came to 6 bases and at J to 0 bases, leaving 5 bases not matched to a gene. The CDR3 runs to 15 residues. Germline V gene sequence: CDR1 WSHSY, CDR2 SAAADI. DNA of the CDR3: TGCGCCAGCAGGGAAGCGGGAAGCTCCTACAATGAGCAGTTCTTC. The encoded protein is CASREAGSSYNEQFF.

The chain links TRBV10-3 to TRBJ2-1; D possibly corresponds to TRBD1 (5 bases). With 10 bases removed from V and 3 bases from J, the gap between germline ends came to 16 bases. Germline lookup yields CDR1 ENHRY and CDR2 SYGVKD. The CDR3 contains 14 residues. The CDR3 here is CATASTASYNEQFF. CDR3 sequence (DNA): TGTGCCACGGCATCGACAGCTAGCTACAATGAGCAGTTCTTC.

The V call is TRBV29-1, the J call TRBJ1-1; weak D call: TRBD1 (6 bases). The V gene lost 6 bases and the J gene lost 0 bases, with 11 bases spanning the gap. The germline V gene has CDR1 SQVTM and CDR2 ANQGSEA. This CDR3 has 13 amino acids. The DNA of the CDR3 is TGCAGCGTCGGCACAGGGATGAACACTGAAGCTTTCTTT. Its protein product is CSVGTGMNTEAFF.

This rearrangement joins TRBV6-5 to TRBJ2-5, with 13 bases that match TRBD2. Germline loops: CDR1 MNHEY, CDR2 SVGAGI. The CDR3 has 15 residues. V was clipped by 6 bases and J by 2 bases; unmatched bases: 3. CDR3: CASSSGLAGQETQYF. CDR3 DNA: TGTGCCAGCAGCTCGGGACTAGCGGGGCAAGAGACCCAGTACTTC.

This clone occurred once. The chain carries TRBV30 and TRBJ1-1; D is ambiguous. CDR1 and CDR2 (germline): GTSNPN, SVGIG (reference sequence). The CDR3 has 13 amino acids. V lost 0 bases, J lost 3 bases, and 8 bases lay in between. The CDR3 DNA is TGTGCCTGGAGTGTACGCCAGGACACTGAAGCTTTCTTT. It specifies CAWSVRQDTEAFF.

This clone was counted only a few times. J is TRBJ2-7 and V is TRBV7-9; the D is unclear. With 4 bases removed from V and 2 bases from J, the gap between germline ends came to 12 bases. Germline V gene sequence: CDR1 SEHNR, CDR2 FQNEAQ (reference sequence). CDR3 length: 14 amino acids. The CDR3 DNA reads TGTGCCAGCAGCTCTAGAGCCACTCCCTACGAGCAGTACTTC. It is translated as CASSSRATPYEQYF.

To note about this clone: The sample carries other DNA sequences with the same CDR3. CDR3 amino acids: CASSYSGGNQPQHF. CDR3 nucleotides: TGTGCCAGCAGTTACTCCGGAGGCAATCAGCCCCAGCATTTT. The gene calls are TRBV6-5 and TRBJ1-5; D uncertain. V lost 0 bases to trimming and J lost 2 bases, with 5 bases between them. This CDR3 region has 14 residues. CDR1 is MNHEY and CDR2 is SVGAGI in the germline V gene.

The chain recombines TRBV9 with TRBJ1-3, with 7 bases fitting TRBD1. The trim removed 2 bases at V and 3 bases at J, leaving 2 bases unmatched. The germline V gene has CDR1 SGDLS and CDR2 YYNGEE. The CDR3 totals 14 residues. The CDR3 coding sequence is TGTGCCAGCAGCGTCTCAGGGGGTGGAAACACCATATATTTT. It encodes CASSVSGGGNTIYF.

This clone was seen a single time. This chain links TRBV29-1 with TRBJ2-7; the D is unclear. This CDR3 is built from 11 residues. V was trimmed by 8 bases and J by 4 bases, leaving 12 bases between them. From germline, CDR1 is SQVTM and CDR2 ANQGSEA. CDR3 sequence reads: CSFNSGYEQYF. In DNA form, the CDR3 reads TGCAGCTTCAATTCAGGATACGAGCAGTACTTC.

V usage is TRBV2 and J usage is TRBJ2-3; D might be TRBD2 (6 bases). The CDR3 runs to 15 residues. Germline V gene sequence: CDR1 SNHLY, CDR2 FYNNEI. The germline V and J ends were trimmed by 4 bases and 0 bases, with 11 bases remaining between them. The CDR3 reads CASSAAAGSTDTQYF. CDR3 sequence (DNA): TGTGCCAGCAGTGCAGCGGCGGGGAGCACAGATACGCAGTATTTT.

This clone was detected a few times. The CDR3 nucleotides are TGCGCCAGCAGCCAAGACAGGGCCACCGGGGAGCTGTTTTTT. It encodes CASSQDRATGELFF. This rearrangement joins TRBV4-3 to TRBJ2-2; a possible D gene is TRBD1 (5 bases). The CDR3 consists of 14 residues. V lost 0 bases to trimming and J lost 4 bases, with 6 bases between them. CDR1 is LGHNA, CDR2 YSLEER, per germline.

This clone has only one observation. The chain links TRBV15 to TRBJ1-2; D gene uncertain. Germline CDR1 is LNHNV and CDR2 is YYDKDF (reference sequence). Trimming cost V 5 bases and J 8 bases, with 18 bases left between them. The CDR3 length is 14 residues. CDR3 loop: CATSVGKAGLGYTF. DNA for the CDR3: TGTGCCACCAGCGTCGGGAAGGCGGGATTAGGCTACACCTTC.

The gene calls are TRBV7-9 and TRBJ2-7; TRBD2 is a possible D gene (5 bases). Germline lookup yields CDR1 SEHNR and CDR2 FQNEAQ (reference sequence). The CDR3 spans 14 residues. V shed 6 bases and J shed 0 bases, with 12 bases lying between them. The CDR3 DNA reads as TGTGCCAGCAGAGGCCCCAGCGGCTCCTACGAGCAGTACTTC. Its protein is CASRGPSGSYEQYF.

The chain couples TRBV7-2 to TRBJ1-2, with TRBD1 as a possible D gene (6 bases). The CDR3 sequence is 13 residues long. Germline V CDR1 and CDR2: SGHTA, FQGNSA. V lost 3 bases and J 2 bases, leaving 7 bases between the germline ends. The CDR3 DNA is TGTGCCAGCAGCTTCGACAGGAACTATGGCTACACCTTC. This translates into CASSFDRNYGYTF.

The rearrangement links TRBV19 to TRBJ1-2; D not certain. Trimming stripped 9 bases from V and 3 bases from J, with 11 bases between. This CDR3 contains 12 residues. Germline values: CDR1 LNHDA, CDR2 SQIVND (reference sequence). The CDR3: CASRAGYYGYTF. The CDR3 DNA reads as TGTGCCAGCAGAGCGGGATACTATGGCTACACCTTC.